The clone carrying this T cell receptor beta chain was seen a few times. What it recognizes is unknown. The ends were cut back, 6 bases at V and 0 bases at J, with 15 bases in the middle. The CDR3 loop spans 16 amino acids. Germline V CDR1 and CDR2: MNHEY, SVGAGI. One entry per CDR3 protein, called by TCRdb with MiXCR from the 5' RACE reads. The repertoire holds around 50,000 distinct CDR3 sequences, with roughly 30% as singletons. Study results and limitations: Tumor-infiltrating Treg TCR alpha and beta sequences overlapped most with tumor naive CD4+ T cells, then blood naive. In terms of TCR gene usage, tumor memory CD4+ T cells clustered together with blood and lymph node memory CD4+ cells, as well as with lymph node naive CD4+ cells.

Sequenced sample: tumor-infiltrating memory CD4+ T cells sorted from the breast tumor. The subset was: memory CD4+ T cells, CD4+CD45RO+CD25-. The chain joins TRBV6-5 to TRBJ2-1; D is unclear. This TCR was sampled from a female donor with breast cancer. CDR3: CASSPTAASSYNEQFF. Here the CDR3 DNA reads TGTGCCAGCAGCCCGACCGCGGCGAGCTCCTACAATGAGCAGTTCTTC.